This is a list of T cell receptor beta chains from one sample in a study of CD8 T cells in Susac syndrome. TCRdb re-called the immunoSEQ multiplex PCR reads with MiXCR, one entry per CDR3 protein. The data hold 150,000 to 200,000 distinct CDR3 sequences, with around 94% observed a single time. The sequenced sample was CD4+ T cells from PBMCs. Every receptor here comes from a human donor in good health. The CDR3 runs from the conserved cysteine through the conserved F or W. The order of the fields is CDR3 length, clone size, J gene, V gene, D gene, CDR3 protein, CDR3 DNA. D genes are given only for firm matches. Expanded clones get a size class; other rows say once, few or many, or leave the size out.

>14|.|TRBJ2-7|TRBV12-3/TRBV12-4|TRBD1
CASSPGTGKVEQYF
TGTGCCAGCAGTCCCGGGACAGGGAAGGTCGAGCAGTACTTC
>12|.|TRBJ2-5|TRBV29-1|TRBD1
CSVPTGTETQYF
TGCAGCGTGCCGACAGGGACAGAGACCCAGTACTTC
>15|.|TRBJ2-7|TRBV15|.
CATSRDSGVPGEQYF
TGTGCCACCAGCAGAGATTCCGGCGTTCCGGGGGAGCAGTACTTC
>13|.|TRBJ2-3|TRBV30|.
CAWRDTGTDTQYF
TGTGCCTGGAGGGACACCGGCACAGATACGCAGTATTTT
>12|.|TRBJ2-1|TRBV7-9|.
CASSLVEGEQFF
TGTGCCAGCAGCTTAGTAGAGGGTGAGCAGTTCTTC
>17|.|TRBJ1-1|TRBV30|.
CAWSVLRTGLGNTEAFF
TGTGCCTGGAGTGTACTCAGAACAGGGTTGGGGAACACTGAAGCTTTCTTT
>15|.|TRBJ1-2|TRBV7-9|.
CASSLASTGLYGYTF
TGTGCCAGCAGCTTAGCAAGTACAGGGCTCTATGGCTACACCTTC
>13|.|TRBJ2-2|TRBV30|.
CAWSVSYTGELFF
TGTGCCTGGAGTGTATCGTACACCGGGGAGCTGTTTTTT
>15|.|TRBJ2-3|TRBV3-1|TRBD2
CASSQEGLIKNTQYF
TGTGCCAGCAGCCAAGAGGGACTAATCAAAAATACGCAGTATTTT
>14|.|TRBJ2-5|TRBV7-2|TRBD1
CASSLHRGQETQYF
TGTGCCAGCAGCTTACACAGGGGTCAAGAGACCCAGTACTTC
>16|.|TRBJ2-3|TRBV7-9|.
CASMGQGGASTDTQYF
TGTGCCAGCATGGGGCAAGGGGGTGCTAGCACAGATACGCAGTATTTT
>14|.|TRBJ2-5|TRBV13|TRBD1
CASSPTGGSETQYF
TGTGCCAGCAGCCCGACAGGGGGATCAGAGACCCAGTACTTC
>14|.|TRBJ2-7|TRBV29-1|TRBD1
CSVHTGQGRGEQYF
TGCAGCGTGCACACCGGACAGGGACGTGGCGAGCAGTACTTC
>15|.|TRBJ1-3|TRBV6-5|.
CASSYQRSPGNTIYF
TGTGCCAGCAGTTATCAGCGGAGCCCTGGAAACACCATATATTTT
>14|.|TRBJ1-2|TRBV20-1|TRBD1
CSASVGQGALGYTF
TGCAGTGCTAGTGTAGGACAGGGGGCTCTTGGCTACACCTTC
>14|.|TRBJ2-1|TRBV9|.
CASSVDSSYNEQFF
TGTGCCAGCAGCGTAGATTCCAGCTACAATGAGCAGTTCTTC
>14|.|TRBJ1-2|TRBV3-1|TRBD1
CASSHEDRVDGYTF
TGTGCCAGCAGCCACGAAGACAGGGTGGATGGCTACACCTTC
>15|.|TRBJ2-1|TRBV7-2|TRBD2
CASSPAGGPENEQFF
TGTGCCAGCAGCCCAGCGGGGGGGCCGGAAAATGAGCAGTTCTTC
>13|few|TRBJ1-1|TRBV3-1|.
CASSQGRNTEAFF
TGTGCCAGCAGCCAGGGTCGGAACACTGAAGCTTTCTTT
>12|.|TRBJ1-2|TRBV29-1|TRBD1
CSAGTGIYGYTF
TGCAGCGCCGGGACAGGGATTTATGGCTACACCTTC
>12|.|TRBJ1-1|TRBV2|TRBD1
CASRGDSAEAFF
TGTGCCAGCAGGGGGGACAGTGCCGAAGCTTTCTTT
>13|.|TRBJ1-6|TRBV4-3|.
CASSTGGNSPLHF
TGCGCCAGCAGCACCGGGGGGAATTCACCCCTCCACTTT
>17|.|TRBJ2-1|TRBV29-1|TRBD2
CSVIQDSGGTHYNEQFF
TGCAGCGTTATCCAAGATAGCGGGGGGACTCACTACAATGAGCAGTTCTTC
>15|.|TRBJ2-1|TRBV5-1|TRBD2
CASSLMTSGDNEQFF
TGCGCCAGCAGCTTGATGACTAGCGGGGACAATGAGCAGTTCTTC
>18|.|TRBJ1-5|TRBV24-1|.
CATSDLRDLGGSHQPQHF
TGTGCCACCAGTGATTTGAGGGATTTGGGGGGCTCACATCAGCCCCAGCATTTT
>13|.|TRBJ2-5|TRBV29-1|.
CSVNGSPGETQYF
TGCAGCGTTAACGGCAGCCCGGGAGAGACCCAGTACTTC
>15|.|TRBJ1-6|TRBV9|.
CASSKELRGNSPLHF
TGTGCCAGCAGCAAAGAGCTCAGGGGAAATTCACCCCTCCACTTT
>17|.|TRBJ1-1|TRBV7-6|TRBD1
CASSPGVTRGVNTEAFF
TGTGCCAGCAGCCCCGGGGTCACCAGGGGGGTGAACACTGAAGCTTTCTTT
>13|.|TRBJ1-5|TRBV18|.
CASSPPGEQPQHF
TGTGCCAGCTCACCCCCAGGGGAACAGCCCCAGCATTTT
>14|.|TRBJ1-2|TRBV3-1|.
CASSNQIGNYGYTF
TGTGCCAGCAGCAACCAAATCGGAAACTATGGCTACACCTTC
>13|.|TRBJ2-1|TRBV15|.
CATSRDVGGEQFF
TGTGCCACCAGCAGAGATGTAGGGGGAGAGCAGTTCTTC
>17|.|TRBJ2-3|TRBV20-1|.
CSARAPRLSGATDTQYF
TGCAGTGCTAGGGCCCCTCGTCTGTCGGGGGCCACAGATACGCAGTATTTT
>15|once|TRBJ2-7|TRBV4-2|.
CASSQEGGDQLEQYF
TGTGCCAGCAGCCAAGAAGGCGGGGACCAACTCGAGCAGTACTTC
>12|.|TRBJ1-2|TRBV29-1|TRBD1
CSVKGQDYGYTF
TGCAGCGTTAAAGGACAGGACTATGGCTACACCTTC
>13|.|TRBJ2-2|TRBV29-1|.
CSGLAPNTGELFF
TGCAGCGGTCTAGCCCCGAACACCGGGGAGCTGTTTTTT
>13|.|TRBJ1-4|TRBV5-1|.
CASSFPGREKLFF
TGCGCCAGCAGCTTCCCAGGGCGGGAAAAACTGTTTTTT
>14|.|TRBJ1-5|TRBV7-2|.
CASSPNDRNQPQHF
TGTGCCAGCAGCCCAAACGACAGAAATCAGCCCCAGCATTTT
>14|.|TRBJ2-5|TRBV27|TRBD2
CASSSRLAQETQYF
TGTGCCAGCAGTTCCCGACTAGCTCAAGAGACCCAGTACTTC
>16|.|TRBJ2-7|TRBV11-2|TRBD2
CASRGTSGGPLYEQYF
TGTGCCAGCAGGGGGACTAGCGGGGGGCCCCTCTACGAGCAGTACTTC
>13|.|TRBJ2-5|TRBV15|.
CATSIPNQETQYF
TGTGCCACCAGTATACCGAACCAAGAGACCCAGTACTTC
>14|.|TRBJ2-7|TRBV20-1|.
CSARDHRGLYEQYF
TGCAGTGCTAGAGATCACCGGGGGCTGTACGAGCAGTACTTC
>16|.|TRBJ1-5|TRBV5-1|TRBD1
CASSVLGTDYTQPQHF
TGCGCCAGCAGCGTGCTCGGGACAGATTATACCCAGCCCCAGCATTTT
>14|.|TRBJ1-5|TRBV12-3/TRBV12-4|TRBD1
CASTQGASNQPQHF
TGTGCCAGCACTCAGGGGGCCAGCAATCAGCCCCAGCATTTT
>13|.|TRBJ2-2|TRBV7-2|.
CARRQSGSGELFF
TGTGCCAGGCGGCAGTCGGGGTCCGGGGAGCTGTTTTTT
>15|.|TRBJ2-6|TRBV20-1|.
CSARDPGAGANVLTF
TGCAGTGCTAGAGATCCAGGGGCTGGGGCCAACGTCCTGACTTTC
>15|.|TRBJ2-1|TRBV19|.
CASSKGRSETNEQFF
TGTGCCAGTAGTAAGGGTCGTTCCGAGACCAATGAGCAGTTCTTC
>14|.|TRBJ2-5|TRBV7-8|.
CASSPQSFQETQYF
TGTGCCAGCAGCCCACAGTCCTTCCAAGAGACCCAGTACTTC
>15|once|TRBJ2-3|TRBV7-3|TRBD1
CASSPPGGQGDTQYF
TGTGCCAGCAGCCCACCCGGGGGACAGGGAGATACGCAGTATTTT
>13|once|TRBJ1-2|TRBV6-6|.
CASSSRRGYGYTF
TGTGCCAGCAGTTCCCGACGGGGCTATGGCTACACCTTC
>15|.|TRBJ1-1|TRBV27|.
CASSPRRDKDTEAFF
TGTGCCAGCAGTCCCCGGAGGGATAAGGACACTGAAGCTTTCTTT
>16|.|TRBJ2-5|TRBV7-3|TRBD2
CASSPGLAGVQETQYF
TGTGCCAGCAGCCCCGGACTAGCGGGGGTGCAAGAGACCCAGTACTTC
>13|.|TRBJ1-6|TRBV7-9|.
CASSKMDDSPLHF
TGTGCCAGCAGCAAAATGGACGACTCACCCCTCCACTTT
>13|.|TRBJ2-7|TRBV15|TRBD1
CATSVGQGHEQYF
TGTGCCACCAGCGTCGGACAGGGCCACGAGCAGTACTTC
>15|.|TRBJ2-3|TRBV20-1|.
CSARVGGPAPDTQYF
TGCAGTGCTAGAGTAGGCGGGCCAGCCCCAGATACGCAGTATTTT